The present entry profiles one T cell receptor beta chain with its context. Its antigen is unidentified. The CDR3 is 16 residues long. J was trimmed by 5 bases and V by 8 bases; bases with no gene match: 11. The V gene's germline CDR1 is SGDLS and CDR2 YYNGEE. The data stem from a study of siplizumab effects on memory and regulatory T cells. General study points: Many proliferating CD4+ or CD8+ clones remained unclassified. Roughly 75-95% of them could not be assigned either a naive or a memory phenotype. A minor fraction of alloreactive clones, and no more, mapped to unstimulated subsets. The naive T cell population seemed more diverse than memory cells and seemed a major contributor to the alloresponse.

The assay looked at 95,000 to 100,000 TCR templates in each sample. Profiling relied on immunoSEQ multiplex PCR, and the TCRdb table lists in-frame clones only, not all of them. The data contain about 50,000 clones, 93% of them singletons. The TCR was taken from a human donor in good health. Sequenced sample: CD8+ T cells sorted from blood. The gene calls are TRBV9 and TRBJ2-5; 14 bases are a match to TRBD2. The CDR3: CARTYNGLAGGETQYF. CDR3 in DNA: TGTGCCAGGACCTACAACGGACTAGCGGGAGGCGAGACCCAGTACTTC.